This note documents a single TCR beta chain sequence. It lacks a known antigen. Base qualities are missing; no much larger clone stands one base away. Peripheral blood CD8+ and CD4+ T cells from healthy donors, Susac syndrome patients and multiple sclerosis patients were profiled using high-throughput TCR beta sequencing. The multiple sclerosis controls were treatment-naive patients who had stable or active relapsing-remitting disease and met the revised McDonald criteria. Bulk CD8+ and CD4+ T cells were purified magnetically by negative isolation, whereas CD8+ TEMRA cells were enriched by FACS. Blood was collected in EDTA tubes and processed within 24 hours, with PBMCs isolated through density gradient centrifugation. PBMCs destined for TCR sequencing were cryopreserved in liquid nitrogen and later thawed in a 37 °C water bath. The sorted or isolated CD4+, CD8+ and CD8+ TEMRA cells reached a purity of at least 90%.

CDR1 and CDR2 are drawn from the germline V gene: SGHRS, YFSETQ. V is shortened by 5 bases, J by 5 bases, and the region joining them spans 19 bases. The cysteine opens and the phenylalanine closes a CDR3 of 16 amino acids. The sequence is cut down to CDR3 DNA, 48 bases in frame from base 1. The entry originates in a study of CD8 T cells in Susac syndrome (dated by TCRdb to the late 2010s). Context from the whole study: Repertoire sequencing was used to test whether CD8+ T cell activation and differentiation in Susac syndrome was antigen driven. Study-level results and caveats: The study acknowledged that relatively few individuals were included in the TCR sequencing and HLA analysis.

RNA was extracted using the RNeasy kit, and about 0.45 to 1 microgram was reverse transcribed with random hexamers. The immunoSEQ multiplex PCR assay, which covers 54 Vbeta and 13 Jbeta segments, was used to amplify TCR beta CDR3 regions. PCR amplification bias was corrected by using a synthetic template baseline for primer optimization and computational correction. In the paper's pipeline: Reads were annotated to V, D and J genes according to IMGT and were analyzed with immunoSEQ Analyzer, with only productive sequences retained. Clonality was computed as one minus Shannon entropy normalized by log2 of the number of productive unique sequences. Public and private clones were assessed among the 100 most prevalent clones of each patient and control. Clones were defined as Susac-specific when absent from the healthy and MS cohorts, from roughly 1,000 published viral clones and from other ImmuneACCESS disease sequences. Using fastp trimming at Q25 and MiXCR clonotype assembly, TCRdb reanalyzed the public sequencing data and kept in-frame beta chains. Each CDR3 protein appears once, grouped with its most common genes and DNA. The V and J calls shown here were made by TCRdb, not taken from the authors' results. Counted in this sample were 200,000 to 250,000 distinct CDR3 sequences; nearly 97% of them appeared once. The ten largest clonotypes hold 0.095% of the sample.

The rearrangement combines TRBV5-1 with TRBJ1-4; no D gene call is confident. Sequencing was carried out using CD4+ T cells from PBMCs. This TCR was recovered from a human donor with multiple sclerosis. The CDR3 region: CASSLLPGGLNEKLFF. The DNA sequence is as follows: TGCGCCAGCAGTCTTCTACCGGGAGGATTGAATGAAAAACTGTTTTTT.